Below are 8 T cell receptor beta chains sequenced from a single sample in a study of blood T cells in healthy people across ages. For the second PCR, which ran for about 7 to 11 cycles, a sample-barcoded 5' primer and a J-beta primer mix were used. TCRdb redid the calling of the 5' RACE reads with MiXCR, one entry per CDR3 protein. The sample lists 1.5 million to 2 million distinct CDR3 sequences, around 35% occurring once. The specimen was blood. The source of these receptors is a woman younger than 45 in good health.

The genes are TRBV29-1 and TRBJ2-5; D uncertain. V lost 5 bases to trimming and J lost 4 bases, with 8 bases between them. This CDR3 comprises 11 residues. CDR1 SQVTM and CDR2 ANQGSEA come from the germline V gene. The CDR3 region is CSVLIRETQYF. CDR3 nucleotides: TGCAGCGTTCTGATACGAGAGACCCAGTACTTC.

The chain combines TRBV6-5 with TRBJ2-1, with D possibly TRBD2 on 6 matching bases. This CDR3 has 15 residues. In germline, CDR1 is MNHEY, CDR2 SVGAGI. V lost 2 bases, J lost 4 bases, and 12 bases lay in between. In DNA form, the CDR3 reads TGTGCCAGCAGTTACGGGCCTAGCGCTTACAATGAGCAGTTCTTC. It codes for CASSYGPSAYNEQFF.

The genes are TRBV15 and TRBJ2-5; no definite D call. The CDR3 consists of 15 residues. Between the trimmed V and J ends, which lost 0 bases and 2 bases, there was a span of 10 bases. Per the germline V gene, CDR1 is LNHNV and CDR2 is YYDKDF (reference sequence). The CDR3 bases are TGTGCCACCAGCAGAGAAGGAGCGTTACAAGAGACCCAGTACTTC. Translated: CATSREGALQETQYF.

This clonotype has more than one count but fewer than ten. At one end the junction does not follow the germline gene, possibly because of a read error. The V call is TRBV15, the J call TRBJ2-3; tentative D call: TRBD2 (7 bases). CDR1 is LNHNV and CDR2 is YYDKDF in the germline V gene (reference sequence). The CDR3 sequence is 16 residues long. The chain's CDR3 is CATSRDLGGATDTRYF. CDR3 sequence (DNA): TGTGCCACCAGCAGAGATCTTGGGGGGGCCACAGATACGCGGTATTTT.

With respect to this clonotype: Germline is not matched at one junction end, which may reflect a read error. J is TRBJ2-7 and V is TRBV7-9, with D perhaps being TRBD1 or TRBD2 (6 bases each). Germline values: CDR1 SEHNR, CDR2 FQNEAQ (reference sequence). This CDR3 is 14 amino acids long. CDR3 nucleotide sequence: TGTGCCAGCAGCGTAGCCCGGGGGCTCTACGAGCAGTACTTC. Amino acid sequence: CASSVARGLYEQYF. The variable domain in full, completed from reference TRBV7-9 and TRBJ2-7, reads DTGVSQNPRHKITKRGQNVTFRCDPISEHNRLYWYRQTLGQGPEFLTYFQNEAQLEKSRLLSDRFSAERPKGSFSTLEIQRTEQGDSAMYLCASSVARGLYEQYFGPGTRLTVT.

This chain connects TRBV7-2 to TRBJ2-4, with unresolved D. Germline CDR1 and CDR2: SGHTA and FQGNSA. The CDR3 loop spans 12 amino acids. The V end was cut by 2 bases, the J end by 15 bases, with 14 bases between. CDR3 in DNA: TGTGCCAGCAGCTTATTGGGTTTCGCCTCGTACTTC. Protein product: CASSLLGFASYF.

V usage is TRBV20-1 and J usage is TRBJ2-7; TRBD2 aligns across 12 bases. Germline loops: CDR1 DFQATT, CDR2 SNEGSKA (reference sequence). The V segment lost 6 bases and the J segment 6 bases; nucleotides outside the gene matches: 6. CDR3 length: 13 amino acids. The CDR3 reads CSALAGGTCEQYF. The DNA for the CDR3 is TGCAGTGCACTAGCGGGAGGCACCTGCGAGCAGTACTTC.

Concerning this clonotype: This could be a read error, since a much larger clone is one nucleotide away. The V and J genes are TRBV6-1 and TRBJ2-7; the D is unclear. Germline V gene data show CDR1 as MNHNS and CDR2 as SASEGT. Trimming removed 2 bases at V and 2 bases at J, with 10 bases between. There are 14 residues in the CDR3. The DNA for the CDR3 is TGTGCCAGCAGTGAACGCAGAGACGCCTACGAGCAGTACTTC. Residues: CASSERRDAYEQYF.